A single sample is the source of the 24 T cell receptor beta chains below, sequenced in a study of T cell responses to AZD1222 COVID-19 vaccine. Assay used: immunoSEQ multiplex PCR; TCRdb lists only in-frame clones, some missing. The table shows about 100,000 clones, with 80% to 90% occurring only once. The sequenced sample was peripheral blood, obtained on day 0 of MenACWY control vaccination. These receptor sequences come from an adult in good health.

The chain is built from TRBV21-1 and TRBJ1-5; the D call in the table, TRBD1, was not verified against the DNA. TRBV21-1 is recorded as a pseudogene. The length of the CDR3 is 16 residues. CDR3 loop: CASSKVAGQGDQPQHF. The CDR3 DNA reads TGTGCCAGCAGCAAAGTAGCGGGACAGGGCGATCAGCCCCAGCATTTT.

This clone appeared a few times. The gene calls are TRBV19 and TRBJ2-5, with unresolved D. V was cut by 5 bases and J by 4 bases, with 11 bases left in between. The germline CDR1 and CDR2 sequences are LNHDA and SQIVND (reference sequence). The CDR3 extends over 13 amino acids. The CDR3 DNA is TGTGCCAGTAGTCCCCGGGTCGCAGAGACCCAGTACTTC. Its translation is CASSPRVAETQYF. Variable domain in full (rest from reference TRBV19 and TRBJ2-5): DGGITQSPKYLFRKEGQNVTLSCEQNLNHDAMYWYRQDPGQGLRLIYYSQIVNDFQKGDIAEGYSVSREKKESFPLTVTSAQKNPTAFYLCASSPRVAETQYFGPGTRLLVL.

V usage is TRBV28 and J usage is TRBJ1-1; 8 bases line up with TRBD1. CDR3 length equals 15 residues. The germline gives CDR1 MDHEN, CDR2 SYDVKM. V gave up 3 bases and J gave up 3 bases; unmatched junction bases: 6. The CDR3 reads CASSFPLQGDTEAFF. Here the CDR3 DNA reads TGTGCCAGCAGTTTCCCACTACAGGGGGACACTGAAGCTTTCTTT.

V is TRBV19 and J is TRBJ2-2, with unresolved D. The CDR3 has 14 amino acids. The germline V and J ends were trimmed by 3 bases and 5 bases, with 10 bases remaining between them. From germline, CDR1 is LNHDA and CDR2 SQIVND (reference sequence). The CDR3 nucleotides read TGTGCCAGTAGTATGCAGACCGATACCGGGGAGCTGTTTTTT. Protein sequence: CASSMQTDTGELFF.

The gene calls are TRBV5-5 and TRBJ2-3; 9 bases line up with TRBD2. The CDR3 consists of 16 residues. The junction had 10 bases not matched to a gene; V was cut back by 4 bases and J by 4 bases. The germline CDR1 and CDR2 sequences are SGHKS and YYEKEE (reference sequence). CDR3 region: CASSKGASGAADTQYF. The CDR3 DNA follows: TGTGCCAGCAGCAAGGGGGCTAGCGGGGCGGCAGATACGCAGTATTTT.

V is TRBV6-4 and J is TRBJ2-1; D could derive from TRBD1 or TRBD2 (5 bases each). Germline V lookup: CDR1 MRHNA, CDR2 SNTAGT. Trimming pared 5 bases from V and 5 bases from J, leaving 16 bases between. The CDR3 covers 15 residues. The CDR3 spells CASSPGTTPHNEQFF. The DNA of the CDR3 is TGTGCCAGCAGTCCCGGGACCACCCCGCACAATGAGCAGTTCTTC.

This clone occurred a few times. J is TRBJ1-1 and V is TRBV30; the D is unclear. Germline V gives CDR1 GTSNPN, CDR2 SVGIG (reference sequence). The CDR3 contains 13 residues. V was pared by 0 bases and J by 6 bases, with 11 bases between. CDR3 nucleotide sequence: TGTGCCTGGAGTGTATCGAGACATTCTGAAGCTTTCTTT. The encoded protein is CAWSVSRHSEAFF.

This sequence joins TRBV7-3 and TRBJ2-1; TRBD2 matches at 8 bases. The CDR3 consists of 13 residues. V gave up 5 bases and J gave up 7 bases; unmatched junction bases: 4. Germline V lookup: CDR1 SGHTA, CDR2 FQGTGA. The CDR3 DNA follows: TGTGCCAGCAGCGGGACTAGATGGAATGAGCAGTTCTTC. Its protein product is CASSGTRWNEQFF.

The chain combines TRBV7-9 with TRBJ1-3; the D is unclear. Trimming left V 1 base short and J 2 bases short, with 15 bases between. The CDR3 covers 17 residues. Germline V gene lookup returns CDR1 SEHNR and CDR2 FQNEAQ (reference sequence). CDR3 amino acids: CASSLDLYPPAGNTIYF. CDR3 bases: TGTGCCAGCAGCTTAGACCTCTATCCCCCGGCTGGAAACACCATATATTTT.

This clone was observed a few times. J is TRBJ2-3 and V is TRBV7-9; D unclear. The V gene's germline CDR1 is SEHNR and CDR2 FQNEAQ (reference sequence). The length of the CDR3 is 11 residues. V shed 6 bases and J shed 2 bases, with 3 bases lying between them. CDR3 loop: CASSDTDTQYF. The CDR3 nucleotides are TGTGCCAGCAGTGACACAGATACGCAGTATTTT.

The chain recombines TRBV19 with TRBJ1-1, with D hard to call. V was clipped by 2 bases and J by 2 bases, with 9 bases between them. The germline V gene has CDR1 LNHDA and CDR2 SQIVND (reference sequence). CDR3 length: 14 amino acids. The CDR3 DNA reads TGTGCCAGTAGTATAATAGCGGCAAACACTGAAGCTTTCTTT. Amino acid sequence: CASSIIAANTEAFF.

The chain couples TRBV27 to TRBJ1-1; D call uncertain. Germline CDR1 is MNHEY and CDR2 is SMNVEV (reference sequence). The CDR3 is 14 amino acids. V was pared by 6 bases and J by 4 bases, with 15 bases between. The CDR3 DNA reads TGTGCCAGCAGATCCCGGGGAGGTTCCACTGAAGCTTTCTTT. Translated: CASRSRGGSTEAFF.

This chain connects TRBV5-1 to TRBJ1-2, with D maybe TRBD1 (5 bases). Germline CDR1 SGHRS, CDR2 YFSETQ. The CDR3 has 14 residues. V shed 6 bases and J shed 0 bases, with 12 bases lying between them. The CDR3 protein is CASNVGATNYGYTF. The DNA for the CDR3 is TGCGCCAGCAACGTCGGGGCCACTAACTATGGCTACACCTTC.

V gene TRBV7-2 combines with J gene TRBJ1-5; D is uncertain. Trimming took off 3 bases at V and 4 bases at J, with 7 bases between the two ends. Germline CDR1 reads SGHTA; CDR2 reads FQGNSA. The CDR3 is 13 residues long. The CDR3 coding sequence is TGTGCCAGCAGCTTCTTCGGGAATCAGCCCCAGCATTTT. Translating gives CASSFFGNQPQHF. The full variable domain, rest sourced from reference TRBV7-2 and TRBJ1-5, is GAGVSQSPSNKVTEKGKDVELRCDPISGHTALYWYRQSLGQGLEFLIYFQGNSAPDKSGLPSDRFSAERTGGSVSTLTIQRTQQEDSAVYLCASSFFGNQPQHFGDGTRLSIL.

This CDR3 reads CASSIGRGPYNEQFF. The CDR3 nucleotides read TGTGCCAGTAGTATCGGGCGGGGGCCTTACAATGAGCAGTTCTTC. The chain employs TRBV19 and TRBJ2-1; possibly TRBD2 for D (7 bases). Germline CDR1 and CDR2: LNHDA and SQIVND (reference sequence). V lost 3 bases, J lost 4 bases, and 13 bases lay in between. This CDR3 has 15 amino acids.

The gene calls are TRBV3-1 (or the pseudogene TRBV3-2) and TRBJ1-3; 7 bases line up with TRBD1. Germline CDR1 and CDR2: LGHDT and YNNKEL (reference sequence). The CDR3 has 17 residues. V lost 1 base, J lost 2 bases, and 8 bases stayed unmatched. The CDR3 nucleotides are TGTGCCAGCAGCCAAGGGACGACAGGGCCGGCTGGAAACACCATATATTTT. Its protein product is CASSQGTTGPAGNTIYF.

This chain connects TRBV19 to TRBJ1-1; no clear D gene. CDR1 is LNHDA, CDR2 SQIVND, per germline (reference sequence). The CDR3 totals 13 residues. V was clipped by 7 bases and J by 6 bases, with 15 bases between them. The CDR3 sequence: CASKFSERSEAFF. For the CDR3, the DNA is TGTGCCAGTAAGTTTTCCGAACGGTCTGAAGCTTTCTTT.

V usage is TRBV5-1 and J usage is TRBJ2-3; perhaps TRBD2 as D (6 bases). The CDR3 is 18 amino acids. Trimming removed 3 bases from V and 4 bases from J, with 24 bases in between. Germline loops: CDR1 SGHRS, CDR2 YFSETQ. CDR3 amino acids: CASSSPTAFSGHADTQYF. CDR3 nucleotide sequence: TGCGCCAGCAGCTCTCCGACGGCTTTTAGCGGACACGCAGATACGCAGTATTTT.

Turning to this clone: Other DNA sequences of this sample code for an identical CDR3. V gene TRBV19 combines with J gene TRBJ1-5; D perhaps matches TRBD1 (5 bases). This CDR3 is built from 14 residues. Per germline, CDR1 LNHDA and CDR2 SQIVND (reference sequence). Between the trimmed V and J ends, which lost 3 bases and 4 bases, there was a span of 10 bases. The CDR3 DNA reads as TGTGCCAGTAGTATCGAGGCAGGGAATCAGCCCCAGCATTTT. This translates into CASSIEAGNQPQHF.

The rearrangement uses TRBV5-1 and TRBJ2-7, with 7 bases that match TRBD1. Germline CDR1 is SGHRS and CDR2 is YFSETQ. Trimming removed 4 bases from V and 6 bases from J; junction bases left unmatched: 10. The CDR3 has 14 residues. In nucleotides, the CDR3 is TGCGCCAGCAGCCAAACCGGGACAGCCCTCGAGCAGTACTTC. Its translation is CASSQTGTALEQYF.

This clone was seen a handful of times. The gene calls are TRBV3-1 (or the pseudogene TRBV3-2) and TRBJ2-1, with D tentatively TRBD1 (6 bases). In germline, CDR1 is LGHDT, CDR2 YNNKEL (reference sequence). The CDR3 has 16 amino acids. Trimming shortened V by 0 bases and J by 5 bases, and 14 bases separated the two germline ends. In DNA form, the CDR3 reads TGTGCCAGCAGCCAAGATTGGGGGCCGTGGGACAATGAGCAGTTCTTC. Translating it yields CASSQDWGPWDNEQFF.

The J gene is TRBJ1-1, the V gene TRBV5-6; no firm D call. V lost 3 bases to trimming and J lost 4 bases, with 10 bases between them. The CDR3 is 13 amino acids. Germline V gene data show CDR1 as SGHDT and CDR2 as YYEEEE. CDR3 amino acids: CASSSGWATEAFF. In DNA form, the CDR3 reads TGTGCCAGCAGCTCGGGGTGGGCCACTGAAGCTTTCTTT.

V gene TRBV5-6 combines with J gene TRBJ2-7; D remains ambiguous. Germline V CDR1 and CDR2: SGHDT, YYEEEE. V shed 0 bases and J shed 5 bases, with 6 bases lying between them. The CDR3 has 12 amino acids. This CDR3 reads CASSLGQDEQYF. Here the CDR3 DNA reads TGTGCCAGCAGCTTGGGGCAGGACGAGCAGTACTTC.

This chain links TRBV5-8 with TRBJ1-5; TRBD1 is a possible D gene (6 bases). The germline gives CDR1 SGHTS, CDR2 YDEGEE. V dropped 1 base and J dropped 6 bases, with 14 bases sitting between them. This CDR3 has 15 residues. The CDR3 loop is CASSLQGLGIQPQHF. CDR3 nucleotides: TGTGCCAGCAGCTTGCAGGGGTTGGGGATTCAGCCCCAGCATTTT.